This entry features one TCR beta chain sequence. The sample comes from a study of blood T cell repertoires in COVID-19. The wider study: Collection of acute and convalescent COVID-19 samples took place in the United States, Italy and Spain. From T cells, B-cell-depleted T cells, or PBMCs came the material, which was cDNA or gDNA.

Seattle's cohort entered during active infection and was followed longitudinally. Source study methods: Reference gene primer amplification yielded estimated nucleated cell counts. Clones were sequenced by immunoSEQ multiplex PCR, and TCRdb holds only the in-frame ones, with some missing. Clone size and V and J calls were adopted from that table, with D and trimming inferred from the DNA. The sample records 450,000 or so clones, about 89% being singletons. The CDR3 is 12 amino acids. Deletions cut 1 base from V and 4 bases from J, with 5 bases between. CDR1 and CDR2 from the germline V gene are SEHNR and FQNEAQ (reference sequence).

This chain connects TRBV7-9 to TRBJ2-7, with D unclear. The specimen sequenced was peripheral blood. The receptor comes from a woman in her 40s with COVID-19, enrolled during active disease. This chain's CDR3 is CASSLGAYEQYF. CDR3 in DNA: TGTGCCAGCAGCTTAGGCGCGTACGAGCAGTACTTC.